Listed here is a single T cell receptor beta chain. In this sample, this clonotype turned up many times. What this receptor recognizes is not known. No clone much larger than this one lies a single base away; base qualities are absent. The method behind the library was 5' RACE. The instrument was an Illumina HiSeq 2500. The second PCR ran for about 7 to 11 cycles and used a J-beta primer mix along with a sample-barcoded 5' primer. A unique molecular identifier was introduced onto each TCR beta cDNA molecule by a template-switch 5' adaptor carrying 12 random nucleotides. Each sample yielded at least 3 million CDR3-containing paired-end reads. The Mint cDNA synthesis kit, primed by a TRBC-specific oligonucleotide, was used to synthesize first-strand cDNA from all RNA. After uracil-DNA glycosylase treatment, a first 18-cycle PCR used universal primers M1SS and BC2_uni_R on all cDNA. As for the original processing: For normalization, 1 million high-quality reads, each with a distinct molecular identifier, were randomly selected from each sample. Instead of being binned into consensus sequences, reads with shared molecular identifiers were discarded. CDR3 identification, clonotype clustering and error correction used MiTCR with a Q25 quality threshold and the strictest error-elimination algorithm. Lower-bound total TCR beta diversity was estimated with a nonparametric unseen species model using Euler transformation. TCRdb trimmed the raw reads at Q25, called clones with MiXCR and kept productive beta chains. Each CDR3 protein gets just one entry, which takes the most common genes and DNA from the rows behind it. These V and J calls are TCRdb output, not the study's own analysis. Counted in this sample were about a million distinct CDR3 sequences; about two fifths of them appeared once. Around 14% of the sample lies in the top ten.

The data were taken from a study of blood T cells in healthy people across ages (dated by TCRdb to the mid-2010s). Describing the broader study: In model experiments, roughly one uniquely barcoded TCR beta cDNA molecule per two T cells was captured by template switching. Age-related changes in TCR beta repertoire diversity were measured in the study by deep sequencing normalized with unique cDNA molecular identifiers. To avoid experimental bias, donors of different ages were distributed randomly across sequencing lanes. Four age groups were formed from the donors: young (average 16 years), middle-aged (just under 40), aged (approximately 60) and long-lived (approximately 80). Two additional independent replicas of 1 million unique cDNA reads from the same blood draw were analyzed for two donors (one aged 18 to 30 and one aged 80 or older). General conclusions and limits of the study: A strong correlation was found between observed TCR beta diversity and the percentage of naive T cells measured by flow cytometry. Compared with the aged group, more naive CD4+ T cells, fewer expanded clones and increased TCR diversity were shown by the long-lived group, suggesting age selection. Because donor CMV infection status was unknown, age-related changes in expanded clonotypes were potentially confounded. Total diversity estimates from one million sequenced T cells were considered lower bounds and underestimates. Bulk unsorted PBMC profiling prevented conclusive comparison of naive and antigen-experienced compartments. Observed TCR beta diversity per million T cells fell roughly linearly with age, and a significant reduction was already apparent by age around 36.

The donors were roughly 39 Caucasian individuals from Russia, aged roughly 6 to 90 years, who were systemically healthy. Approximately 9.7 milliliters of peripheral blood were drawn from each donor into EDTA-treated Vacutainer tubes. Ficoll-Paque density-gradient centrifugation was used to isolate PBMCs, with at least 6 million obtained per sample. Total RNA, at least 6 micrograms per sample, was extracted from PBMCs with Trizol reagent. Naive CD45RAhigh/CD27high T cell percentages were measured by flow cytometry on a PBMC aliquot from every donor. The CDR3 goes from the cysteine to the phenylalanine over 14 residues. Of all the DNA, just the CDR3 is kept, 42 bases in frame from base 1. The CDR1 and CDR2 encoded by the germline V gene (reference sequence) are DFQATT and SNEGSKA. V was cut back by 4 bases and J by 0 bases, leaving a gap of 10 bases between them.

The sequencing sample was made of blood. The chain joins TRBV20-1 to TRBJ2-1; confidence is insufficient to name the D gene. This receptor was identified in a man younger than 35 in good health. The DNA is TGCAGTGCTACGCGGCAAAGCTCCTACAATGAGCAGTTCTTC. The resulting protein is CSATRQSSYNEQFF.